Here is one T cell receptor (beta chain) with its context. The assay was immunoSEQ multiplex PCR, and TCRdb's table has in-frame clones only and misses some. This sample has 350,000 to 450,000 clones, with around 85% found just once. The sample comes from a study of blood T cell repertoires in COVID-19. V dropped 2 bases and J dropped 3; count of bases not matched to a gene: 1. Germline CDR1 SNHLY, CDR2 FYNNEI. The CDR3 sequence is 13 residues long. Sequences were obtained from peripheral blood. This chain connects TRBV2 to TRBJ2-7; 7 bases are a match to TRBD1. The source is a woman aged 18-29 years with acute or convalescent COVID-19. The CDR3 is CASSEQGDYEQYF. For the CDR3, the DNA is TGTGCCAGCAGTGAACAGGGGGACTACGAGCAGTACTTC. The complete variable domain, with remaining parts taken from reference TRBV2 and TRBJ2-7, reads EPEVTQTPSHQVTQMGQEVILRCVPISNHLYFYWYRQILGQKVEFLVSFYNNEISEKSEIFDDQFSVERPDGSNFTLKIRSTKLEDSAMYFCASSEQGDYEQYFGPGTRLTVT.